The clone carrying this TCR beta chain came up a few times. These data originate in a study of T-cell memory formation after mild COVID-19. This CDR3 has 18 amino acids. Looked up from germline, CDR1 is LGHNA and CDR2 is YNFKEQ. Trimming pared 0 bases from V and 3 bases from J, leaving 18 bases between. TCRdb re-analysed the 5' RACE reads in MiXCR, keeping a single row per CDR3 protein. Seen here are hundreds of thousands of distinct CDR3 sequences, roughly an eighth observed once, and the top ten hold around a fifth. This TCR was recovered from a young man who had mild COVID-19 (a few samples of this study predate the infection). Cell type and time point are not known. The genes are TRBV4-2 and TRBJ2-1; possible D gene TRBD2, 5 bases. Sequenced sample: PBMCs or a T cell subset sorted from them (not recorded which). The CDR3 region is CASSQDGQEVRGYNEQFF. The CDR3 region has the DNA TGTGCCAGCAGCCAAGATGGGCAGGAGGTTCGGGGCTACAATGAGCAGTTCTTC.